What follows describes a single TCR beta chain. The antigen is unknown. The CDR3 is 18 residues long. Germline V CDR1 and CDR2: SGHTA, FQGTGA. Trimming shortened V by 4 bases and J by 0 bases, and 19 bases separated the two germline ends. The entry originates in a study of cytotoxic CD8 clonotypes in ibrutinib-treated CLL. Overall study context: Timing of response sample collection was a median roughly twelve months after treatment start, with a range of 6 to 36. Points from the study as a whole: Clonality was higher at baseline than in age-matched healthy donors and tracked circulating CD8+ T-cell counts. Sampling times (in sustained-remission versus progressing patients) were not the same. Public clonotypes, rarely seen, contracted or held steady on treatment.

The table came from immunoSEQ multiplex PCR; TCRdb's copy has only in-frame clones and leaves some out. The table has under 300,000 clones, 76% seen once; the top ten hold about 5.7%. The rearrangement joins TRBV7-3 to TRBJ1-3, with unresolved D. The TCR originated in a human donor with chronic lymphocytic leukemia. Material: PBMCs, obtained at disease progression, from a patient treated with ibrutinib. The CDR3 DNA sequence: TGTGCCAGCAGCTGGACCCTGGGGAACCATCACTCTGGAAACACCATATATTTT. Translation gives CASSWTLGNHHSGNTIYF. Based on the CDR3 plus reference TRBV7-3 and TRBJ1-3, the full variable domain is GAGVSQTPSNKVTEKGKYVELRCDPISGHTALYWYRQSLGQGPEFLIYFQGTGAADDSGLPNDRFFAVRPEGSVSTLKIQRTERGDSAVYLCASSWTLGNHHSGNTIYFGEGSWLTVV.